Below, 28 T cell receptor beta chains from the same sample are listed, as sequenced in a study of radiotherapy plus CTLA-4 blockade in lung cancer. Profiled with immunoSEQ multiplex PCR; TCRdb holds only in-frame clones, not every one. The table includes about 98,000 clones, 80% to 85% detected once. The sample here was peripheral blood, taken from a patient treated with radiotherapy plus ipilimumab. The receptors come from a human donor with non-small cell lung cancer who had a partial response to radiotherapy plus ipilimumab.

The genes are TRBV30 and TRBJ1-5, with 9 nucleotides matching TRBD1. The CDR3 loop spans 16 amino acids. Germline CDR1 GTSNPN, CDR2 SVGIG (reference sequence). With 3 bases clipped from V and 6 bases from J, the junction kept 12 bases outside the gene matches. This CDR3 reads CAWSADRGNGVQPQHF. CDR3 in DNA: TGTGCCTGGAGCGCCGACAGGGGGAATGGTGTTCAGCCCCAGCATTTT.

The V gene is TRBV29-1, the J gene TRBJ2-3; 15 bases are shared with TRBD2. Losses at the gene ends were 3 bases for V and 8 bases for J; bases not matched to a gene: 6. Germline V gene sequence: CDR1 SQVTM, CDR2 ANQGSEA. This CDR3 contains 15 residues. CDR3 DNA sequence: TGCAGCGTTGAGGGACTAGCGGGAGGCACCGGTACGCAGTATTTT. It yields the protein CSVEGLAGGTGTQYF.

The chain carries TRBV30 and TRBJ2-7, with D possibly TRBD2 on 5 matching bases. The germline gives CDR1 GTSNPN, CDR2 SVGIG (reference sequence). V shed 0 bases and J shed 6 bases, with 9 bases lying between them. This CDR3 comprises 12 residues. In DNA form, the CDR3 reads TGTGCCTGGAGTGTAACTAGTTCCGAGCAGTACTTC. Amino acids: CAWSVTSSEQYF.

The chain links TRBV5-4 to TRBJ1-2; D remains unclear. The CDR3 length is 14 residues. The ends were cut back, 1 base at V and 1 base at J, with 8 bases in the middle. Germline CDR1 is SGHNT and CDR2 is YYREEE (reference sequence). DNA for the CDR3: TGTGCCAGCAGCTTGCCAGGATTTAACTATGGCTACACCTTC. Its translation is CASSLPGFNYGYTF.

Points on this clone: Distinct nucleotide sequences in the sample also encode this CDR3. The chain couples TRBV5-1 to TRBJ2-2; 8 bases match TRBD1. The trim removed 4 bases at V and 1 base at J, leaving 3 bases unmatched. The CDR3 runs 15 residues. Germline V gives CDR1 SGHRS, CDR2 YFSETQ. The CDR3 loop reads CASSPGTGNTGELFF. For the CDR3, the DNA is TGCGCCAGCAGCCCTGGGACAGGGAACACCGGGGAGCTGTTTTTT.

The chain links TRBV5-1 to TRBJ2-5, with 13 positions matching TRBD2. Germline CDR1 reads SGHRS; CDR2 reads YFSETQ. CDR3 length: 16 amino acids. V shed 4 bases and J 5 bases; nucleotides not matched to a gene: 8. CDR3 in amino acids: CASSERTSGSAETQYF. The CDR3, as DNA: TGCGCCAGCAGCGAACGGACTAGCGGGAGTGCTGAGACCCAGTACTTC.

The rearrangement joins TRBV18 to TRBJ1-1, with D possibly TRBD1 on 5 matching bases. Germline values: CDR1 KGHSH, CDR2 LQKENI. There are 13 residues in the CDR3. V was clipped by 2 bases and J by 3 bases, with 7 bases between them. CDR3 sequence: CASSPGGDTEAFF. The DNA of the CDR3 is TGTGCCAGCTCACCAGGAGGGGACACTGAAGCTTTCTTT.

The chain uses TRBV28 and TRBJ2-1; 7 bases are a match to TRBD2. V dropped 1 base and J dropped 0; count of bases not matched to a gene: 3. The CDR3 consists of 16 residues. Germline V gene data show CDR1 as MDHEN and CDR2 as SYDVKM. The DNA of the CDR3 is TGTGCCAGCAGTTTATTGGGGGGGAGCTCCTACAATGAGCAGTTCTTC. Translating gives CASSLLGGSSYNEQFF.

V and J are TRBV28 and TRBJ2-7, with 7 bases identical to TRBD2. Losses at the gene ends were 2 bases for V and 0 bases for J; bases not matched to a gene: 1. The CDR3 is 14 amino acids. The germline V gene has CDR1 MDHEN and CDR2 SYDVKM. The CDR3, as DNA: TGTGCCAGCAGTTTACGACTAGCCTCCTACGAGCAGTACTTC. This encodes CASSLRLASYEQYF.

The chain couples TRBV15 to TRBJ2-1; maybe TRBD2 (5 bases). The CDR3 contains 15 residues. Germline assignment: CDR1 LNHNV and CDR2 YYDKDF (reference sequence). V was clipped by 0 bases and J by 7 bases, with 13 bases between them. The CDR3 is CATSREGLGGNEQFF. The CDR3 DNA follows: TGTGCCACCAGCAGAGAAGGGCTGGGCGGGAATGAGCAGTTCTTC.

The chain joins TRBV5-1 to TRBJ2-7; the match to TRBD2 covers 9 bases. V lost 4 bases, J lost 2 bases, and 10 bases stayed unmatched. The CDR3 loop spans 16 amino acids. The germline V gene has CDR1 SGHRS and CDR2 YFSETQ. CDR3 DNA: TGCGCCAGCAGCCCCCCGGCTAGCGGGACTACCTACGAGCAGTACTTC. It is translated as CASSPPASGTTYEQYF. Based on the CDR3 plus reference TRBV5-1 and TRBJ2-7, the full variable domain is KAGVTQTPRYLIKTRGQQVTLSCSPISGHRSVSWYQQTPGQGLQFLFEYFSETQRNKGNFPGRFSGRQFSNSRSEMNVSTLELGDSALYLCASSPPASGTTYEQYFGPGTRLTVT.

The V gene is TRBV7-3, the J gene TRBJ2-1, with TRBD2 identical over 7 bases. CDR1 and CDR2 from the germline V gene are SGHTA and FQGTGA. V was pared by 4 bases and J by 4 bases, with 7 bases of the junction left unmatched. This CDR3 has 15 amino acids. The chain's CDR3 is CASSSDGLEYNEQFF. The CDR3 nucleotides are TGTGCCAGCAGCTCCGACGGACTAGAATACAATGAGCAGTTCTTC.

This chain uses TRBV19 with TRBJ1-5; 7 nucleotides line up with TRBD1. V dropped 7 bases and J dropped 7; count of bases not matched to a gene: 7. CDR1 LNHDA and CDR2 SQIVND come from the germline V gene (reference sequence). CDR3 size: 13 residues. The CDR3 sequence: CASTGTAVQPQHF. The CDR3 DNA follows: TGTGCCAGTACCGGGACAGCAGTCCAGCCCCAGCATTTT. The full variable domain, rest sourced from reference TRBV19 and TRBJ1-5, is DGGITQSPKYLFRKEGQNVTLSCEQNLNHDAMYWYRQDPGQGLRLIYYSQIVNDFQKGDIAEGYSVSREKKESFPLTVTSAQKNPTAFYLCASTGTAVQPQHFGDGTRLSIL.

J is TRBJ1-1 and V is TRBV7-9, with D hard to call. Germline loops: CDR1 SEHNR, CDR2 FQNEAQ (reference sequence). Trimming shortened V by 5 bases and J by 0 bases, and 7 bases separated the two germline ends. The CDR3 runs 13 residues. CDR3 DNA: TGTGCCAGCAGCCTCGACATGAACACTGAAGCTTTCTTT. It specifies CASSLDMNTEAFF.

The rearrangement links TRBV18 to TRBJ2-3, with a weak D call TRBD1 (6 bases). This CDR3 comprises 16 residues. Germline V gives CDR1 KGHSH, CDR2 LQKENI. V was cut by 4 bases and J by 3 bases, with 17 bases left in between. The CDR3 spells CASSLQGPRATDTQYF. CDR3 in DNA: TGTGCCAGCTCACTCCAGGGGCCTAGGGCTACAGATACGCAGTATTTT.

V is TRBV5-4 and J is TRBJ2-3; TRBD2 matches 7 bases. Germline values: CDR1 SGHNT, CDR2 YYREEE (reference sequence). After removal of 3 bases from V and 2 bases from J, the junction contained 6 bases not matched to a gene. The CDR3 is 15 amino acids. The CDR3, as DNA: TGTGCCAGCAGCTCCGTAGCGGGCTACACAGATACGCAGTATTTT. Protein product: CASSSVAGYTDTQYF. The whole variable domain, remainder taken from reference TRBV5-4 and TRBJ2-3, is ETGVTQSPTHLIKTRGQQVTLRCSSQSGHNTVSWYQQALGQGPQFIFQYYREEENGRGNFPPRFSGLQFPNYSSELNVNALELDDSALYLCASSSVAGYTDTQYFGPGTRLTVL.

The V and J genes are TRBV6-1 and TRBJ2-7; 8 bases are a match to TRBD1. Germline trimming cut 6 bases from V and 5 bases from J; bases unmatched to any gene: 9. Germline V gene sequence: CDR1 MNHNS, CDR2 SASEGT. The CDR3 consists of 14 residues. The CDR3 DNA follows: TGTGCCAGCAGCCGCGGACAGGGTTTCAACGAGCAGTACTTC. Amino acids: CASSRGQGFNEQYF.

The V and J genes are TRBV5-4 and TRBJ2-1; the match to TRBD2 covers 8 bases. CDR1 is SGHNT, CDR2 YYREEE, per germline (reference sequence). The length of the CDR3 is 15 residues. The V gene end was trimmed by 4 bases and the J gene end by 9 bases; junction bases not matched to a gene: 12. CDR3 coding DNA: TGTGCCAGCAGCCGGGGGGGGGCCGAGCAGACTGAGCAGTTCTTC. Protein product: CASSRGGAEQTEQFF.

The genes are TRBV7-9 and TRBJ2-7; 7 nucleotides agree with TRBD2. The CDR3 spans 18 residues. Germline-derived CDR1 and CDR2 are SEHNR and FQNEAQ (reference sequence). The J segment lost 3 bases and the V segment lost 0 bases, leaving 14 bases of the junction unmatched. The CDR3 reads CASSLAGGPIQPVYEQYF. The CDR3 bases are TGTGCCAGCAGCTTAGCGGGAGGGCCCATTCAACCGGTCTACGAGCAGTACTTC.

The chain is built from TRBV11-2 and TRBJ1-2; perhaps TRBD1 as D (5 bases). V lost 3 bases and J 4 bases, leaving 6 bases between the germline ends. There are 12 residues in the CDR3. Germline values: CDR1 SGHAT, CDR2 FQNNGV. This CDR3 reads CASSFDSYGYTF. As DNA, the CDR3 is TGTGCCAGCAGCTTTGACAGCTATGGCTACACCTTC.

The genes are TRBV13 and TRBJ2-5, with TRBD1 identical over 9 bases. Germline assignment: CDR1 PRHDT and CDR2 FYEKMQ (reference sequence). The CDR3 sequence is 14 residues long. With V trimmed by 5 bases and J by 7 bases, 8 bases remained unmatched. The CDR3 nucleotides are TGTGCCAGCAGCGCTGAGACAGGGGGGGTGACCCAGTACTTC. Amino acid sequence: CASSAETGGVTQYF.

The chain employs TRBV9 and TRBJ2-7, with TRBD2 identical over 10 bases. CDR1 and CDR2 from the germline V gene are SGDLS and YYNGEE. With 2 bases clipped from V and 6 bases from J, the junction kept 11 bases outside the gene matches. The CDR3 is made up of 16 amino acids. The CDR3 sequence: CASSVGGSGRAFEQYF. The CDR3 DNA reads TGTGCCAGCAGCGTGGGGGGAAGCGGGAGGGCCTTCGAGCAGTACTTC.

This clone came up once. The genes are TRBV2 and TRBJ2-7; 8 bases align to TRBD2. The CDR3 is made up of 15 amino acids. V lost 6 bases, J lost 1 base, and 8 bases stayed unmatched. Germline V gene data show CDR1 as SNHLY and CDR2 as FYNNEI. The CDR3 DNA is TGTGCCAGCAGGCCCTCTGGCGGGGGGTCCTACGAGCAGTACTTC. As protein: CASRPSGGGSYEQYF. Drawing the rest from reference TRBV2 and TRBJ2-7, the complete variable domain is EPEVTQTPSHQVTQMGQEVILRCVPISNHLYFYWYRQILGQKVEFLVSFYNNEISEKSEIFDDQFSVERPDGSNFTLKIRSTKLEDSAMYFCASRPSGGGSYEQYFGPGTRLTVT.

The genes are TRBV19 and TRBJ2-1; 8 bases match TRBD2. CDR1 is LNHDA and CDR2 is SQIVND in the germline V gene (reference sequence). The CDR3 contains 15 residues. The J segment lost 0 bases and the V segment lost 3 bases, leaving 1 base of the junction unmatched. The CDR3 is CASSIGTSSYNEQFF. The CDR3, as DNA: TGTGCCAGTAGTATTGGGACTAGCTCCTACAATGAGCAGTTCTTC.

CDR3 in amino acids: CASSTGQGALSEKLFF. For the CDR3, the DNA is TGTGCCAGCAGCACGGGACAGGGGGCTCTAAGTGAAAAACTGTTTTTT. This chain connects TRBV9 to TRBJ1-4; 12 bases align to TRBD1. V shed 4 bases, J shed 7 bases, and the junction held 8 bases outside the gene matches. The germline V gene encodes CDR1 SGDLS and CDR2 YYNGEE. The CDR3 length is 16 residues.

The chain links TRBV2 to TRBJ1-1; D not certain. Germline V lookup: CDR1 SNHLY, CDR2 FYNNEI. The CDR3 has 14 amino acids. V was pared by 7 bases and J by 5 bases, with 17 bases between. CDR3 sequence: CASTALEGQTEAFF. As DNA, the CDR3 is TGTGCCAGCACCGCATTGGAGGGTCAGACTGAAGCTTTCTTT.

The chain joins TRBV29-1 to TRBJ2-3, with 7 bases fitting TRBD1. J lost 2 bases, V lost 3 bases, and 11 bases had no gene match. The CDR3 extends over 16 amino acids. Germline V CDR1 and CDR2: SQVTM, ANQGSEA. CDR3 nucleotides: TGCAGCGTTGATCGCCTACCGGGACAGACCACAGATACGCAGTATTTT. Translation gives CSVDRLPGQTTDTQYF.

The V and J genes are TRBV28 and TRBJ2-2, with 7 bases that match TRBD2. The length of the CDR3 is 14 residues. Losses at the gene ends were 8 bases for V and 5 bases for J; bases not matched to a gene: 8. Germline V lookup: CDR1 MDHEN, CDR2 SYDVKM. The CDR3 nucleotides read TGTGCCAGCCGGGGGGACTACCTTACCGGGGAGCTGTTTTTT. Protein product: CASRGDYLTGELFF.